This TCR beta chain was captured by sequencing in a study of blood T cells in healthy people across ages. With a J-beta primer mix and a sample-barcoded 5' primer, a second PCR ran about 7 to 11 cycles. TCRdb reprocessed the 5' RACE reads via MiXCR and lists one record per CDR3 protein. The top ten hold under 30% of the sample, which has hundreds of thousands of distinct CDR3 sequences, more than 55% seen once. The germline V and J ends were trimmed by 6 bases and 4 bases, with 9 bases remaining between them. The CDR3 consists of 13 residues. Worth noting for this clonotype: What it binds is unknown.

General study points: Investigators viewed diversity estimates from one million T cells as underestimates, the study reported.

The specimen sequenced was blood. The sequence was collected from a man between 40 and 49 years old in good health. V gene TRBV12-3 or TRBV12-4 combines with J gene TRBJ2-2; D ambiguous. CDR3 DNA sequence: TGTGCCAGCAGCCCCGGGTTCACCGGGGAGCTGTTTTTT. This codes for CASSPGFTGELFF.